This T cell receptor beta chain was obtained from a study of graft-versus-host responses after intestinal transplantation. Notes on the study in general: The highest levels of circulating GvH clones went along with early declines in HvG clones after transplant.

The CDR3 covers 15 residues. The germline CDR1 and CDR2 sequences are SGHVS and FNYEAQ. With regard to this clone: Its antigen is not identified. One end of the junction does not line up with germline, which may come from a read error.

Profiled with immunoSEQ multiplex PCR; TCRdb holds only in-frame clones, not every one. The table records about 9,500 clones, more than 75% of them present only once. Sequenced here: PBMCs, sampled roughly 35 weeks after intestinal transplant. The clonotype was recovered from a human patient who received an intestinal transplant, so some T cells may come from the graft donor. This chain links TRBV7-6 with TRBJ2-6, with D unresolved. The CDR3 nucleotides read TGTGCCAGCAGCTTCTCCGGTGAATCTCACAAAGTCGGGCCATTC. Translated: CASSFSGESHKVGPF. Full variable domain (rest looked up from reference TRBV7-6 and TRBJ2-6): GAGVSQSPRYKVTKRGQDVALRCDPISGHVSLYWYRQALGQGPEFLTYFNYEAQQDKSGLPNDRFSAERPEGSISTLTIQRTEQRDSAMYRCASSFSGESHKVGPFGAGSRLTVL.